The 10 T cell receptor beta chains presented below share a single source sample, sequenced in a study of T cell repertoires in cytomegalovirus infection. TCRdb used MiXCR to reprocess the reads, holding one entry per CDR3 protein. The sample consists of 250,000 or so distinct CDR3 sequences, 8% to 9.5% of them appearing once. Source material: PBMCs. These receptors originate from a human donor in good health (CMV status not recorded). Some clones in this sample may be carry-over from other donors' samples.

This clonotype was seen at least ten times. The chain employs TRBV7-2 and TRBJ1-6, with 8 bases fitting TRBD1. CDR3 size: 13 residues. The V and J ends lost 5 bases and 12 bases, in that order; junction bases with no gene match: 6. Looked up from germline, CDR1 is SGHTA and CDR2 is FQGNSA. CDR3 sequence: CASSLSGGLPLHF. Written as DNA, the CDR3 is TGTGCCAGCAGCCTTTCAGGGGGCTTACCCCTCCACTTT.

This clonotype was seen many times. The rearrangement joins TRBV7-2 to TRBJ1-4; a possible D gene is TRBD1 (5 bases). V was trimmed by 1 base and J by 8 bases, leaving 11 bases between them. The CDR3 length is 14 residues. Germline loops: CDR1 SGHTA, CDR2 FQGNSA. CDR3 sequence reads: CASSLDSREEKLFF. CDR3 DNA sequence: TGTGCCAGCAGCTTAGACTCCAGGGAGGAAAAACTGTTTTTT.

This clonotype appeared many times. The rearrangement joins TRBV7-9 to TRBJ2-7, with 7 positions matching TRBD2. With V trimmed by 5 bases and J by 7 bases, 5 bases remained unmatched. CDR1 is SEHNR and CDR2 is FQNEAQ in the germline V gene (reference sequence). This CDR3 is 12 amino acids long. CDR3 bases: TGTGCCAGCAGCCCGTCGGGAGGTGAGCAGTACTTC. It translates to CASSPSGGEQYF.

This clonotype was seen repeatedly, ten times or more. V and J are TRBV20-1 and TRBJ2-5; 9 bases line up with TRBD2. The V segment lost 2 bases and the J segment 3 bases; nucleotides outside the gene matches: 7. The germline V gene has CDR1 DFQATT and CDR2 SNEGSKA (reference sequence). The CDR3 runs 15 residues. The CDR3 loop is CSARIVAGEKETQYF. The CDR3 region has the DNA TGCAGTGCTAGAATTGTAGCGGGGGAAAAAGAGACCCAGTACTTC.

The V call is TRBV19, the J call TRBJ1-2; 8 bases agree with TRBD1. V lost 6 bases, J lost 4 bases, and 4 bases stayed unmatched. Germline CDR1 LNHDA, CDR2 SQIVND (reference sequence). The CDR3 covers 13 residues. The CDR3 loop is CASRGQDAYGYTF. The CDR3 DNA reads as TGTGCCAGTAGGGGACAGGACGCCTATGGCTACACCTTC.

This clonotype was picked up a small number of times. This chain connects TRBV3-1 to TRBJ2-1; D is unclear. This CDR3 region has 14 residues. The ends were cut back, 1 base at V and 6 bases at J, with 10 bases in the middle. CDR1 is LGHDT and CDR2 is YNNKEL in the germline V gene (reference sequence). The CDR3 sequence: CASSQGGPFNEQFF. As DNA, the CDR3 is TGTGCCAGCAGCCAAGGGGGTCCTTTCAATGAGCAGTTCTTC.

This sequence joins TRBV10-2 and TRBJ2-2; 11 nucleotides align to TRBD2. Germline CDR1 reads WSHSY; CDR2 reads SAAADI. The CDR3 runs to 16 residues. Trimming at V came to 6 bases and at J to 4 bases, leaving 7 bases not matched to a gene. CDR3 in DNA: TGCGCCAGCAGCGACAGGACTAGCGGGTTCACCGGGGAGCTGTTTTTT. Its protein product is CASSDRTSGFTGELFF.

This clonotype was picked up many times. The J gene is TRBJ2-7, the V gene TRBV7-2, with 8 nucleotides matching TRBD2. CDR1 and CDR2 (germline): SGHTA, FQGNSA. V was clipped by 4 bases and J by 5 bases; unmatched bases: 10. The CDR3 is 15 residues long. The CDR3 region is CASSSRGGGVNEQYF. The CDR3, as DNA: TGTGCCAGCAGCTCCCGGGGGGGGGGAGTCAACGAGCAGTACTTC.

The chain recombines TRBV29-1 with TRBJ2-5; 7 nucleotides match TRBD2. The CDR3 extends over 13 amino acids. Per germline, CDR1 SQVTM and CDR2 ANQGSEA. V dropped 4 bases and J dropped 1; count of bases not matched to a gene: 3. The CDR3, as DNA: TGCAGCGTTGGGCCTAGCGGCCAAGAGACCCAGTACTTC. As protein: CSVGPSGQETQYF.

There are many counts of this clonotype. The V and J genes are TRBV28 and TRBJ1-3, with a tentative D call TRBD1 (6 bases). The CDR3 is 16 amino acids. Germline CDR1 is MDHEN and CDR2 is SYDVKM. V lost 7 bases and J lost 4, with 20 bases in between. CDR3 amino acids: CASTLSSGVAGNTIYF. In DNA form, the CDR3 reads TGTGCCAGCACCCTTAGCTCAGGGGTTGCAGGAAACACCATATATTTT. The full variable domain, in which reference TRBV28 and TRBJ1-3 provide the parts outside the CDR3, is DVKVTQSSRYLVKRTGEKVFLECVQDMDHENMFWYRQDPGLGLRLIYFSYDVKMKEKGDIPEGYSVSREKKERFSLILESASTNQTSMYLCASTLSSGVAGNTIYFGEGSWLTVV.